This passage covers 17 T cell receptor beta chains from one sample sequenced in a study of beta chain features in type 1 diabetes. The authors reverse transcribed all of the isolated RNA, so sequencing captured expressed TCRB transcripts. The repertoire was sequenced with immunoSEQ multiplex PCR; TCRdb's copy has only in-frame clones and lacks some. The sample holds hundreds of thousands of clones; about 10% are singletons and the top ten take around 0.037%. Source material: naive CD4+ T cells from blood. The receptor source for this set is a woman aged 18-30 years in good health.

This sequence joins TRBV4-1 and TRBJ1-5; D gene ambiguous. V was trimmed by 0 bases and J by 3 bases, leaving 6 bases between them. This CDR3 is 14 amino acids long. Germline CDR1 reads MGHRA; CDR2 reads YSYEKL. The DNA for the CDR3 is TGCGCCAGCAGCCAAGAACAGACCAATCAGCCCCAGCATTTT. Translation gives CASSQEQTNQPQHF.

This clone was observed a few times. The chain combines TRBV27 with TRBJ1-2; TRBD1 matches at 9 bases. CDR1 and CDR2 (germline): MNHEY, SMNVEV (reference sequence). With 5 bases clipped from V and 7 bases from J, the junction kept 5 bases outside the gene matches. The CDR3 runs to 13 residues. CDR3 nucleotide sequence: TGTGCCAGCAGTAGGGGACAGGGACTTGGCTACACCTTC. It translates to CASSRGQGLGYTF.

In this sample, this clone turned up a few times. The chain links TRBV28 to TRBJ2-7; the D gene is possibly TRBD2 (5 bases). Germline V gene data show CDR1 as MDHEN and CDR2 as SYDVKM. V was pared by 2 bases and J by 0 bases, with 8 bases between. The CDR3 runs to 14 residues. The CDR3 here is CASSLPGSSYEQYF. CDR3 DNA sequence: TGTGCCAGCAGTTTACCGGGGAGCTCCTACGAGCAGTACTTC.

This rearrangement joins TRBV5-1 to TRBJ1-2; 7 positions agree with TRBD1. Germline assignment: CDR1 SGHRS and CDR2 YFSETQ. J lost 8 bases, V lost 5 bases, and 6 bases had no gene match. This CDR3 has 12 amino acids. CDR3 nucleotide sequence: TGCGCCAGCAGTTGGCAGGGGGACGGCTACACCTTC. Encoded protein: CASSWQGDGYTF.

This clone was seen a few times. The CDR3 loop is CASSGVAGEAFF. CDR3 DNA sequence: TGTGCCAGCAGTGGGGTTGCAGGGGAAGCTTTCTTT. This chain links TRBV25-1 with TRBJ1-1, with TRBD1 as a possible D gene (5 bases). This CDR3 spans 12 amino acids. V was shortened by 4 bases and J by 8 bases, with 11 bases between the two germline ends. Germline values: CDR1 MGHDK, CDR2 SYGVNS.

This clone was recorded a few times. In DNA, the CDR3 is TGTGCCACCAGCAGAGAGACCGCGGCCAGTCAGCCCCAGCATTTT. It specifies CATSRETAASQPQHF. The chain employs TRBV15 and TRBJ1-5, with no clear D. Trimming took 0 bases from V and 6 from J, leaving 12 bases between them. In germline, CDR1 is LNHNV, CDR2 YYDKDF (reference sequence). The CDR3 runs 15 residues.

V usage is TRBV29-1 and J usage is TRBJ2-5, with D unresolved. Trimming stripped 1 base from V and 5 bases from J, with 8 bases between. CDR3 length: 12 residues. The V gene's germline CDR1 is SQVTM and CDR2 ANQGSEA. CDR3 sequence reads: CSVEGRQETQYF. The CDR3 coding sequence is TGCAGCGTTGAAGGGCGGCAGGAGACCCAGTACTTC.

The genes are TRBV30 and TRBJ1-2, with D possibly TRBD1 on 5 matching bases. The V and J ends lost 4 bases and 8 bases respectively, with 20 bases between them. This CDR3 is built from 14 residues. CDR1 GTSNPN and CDR2 SVGIG come from the germline V gene (reference sequence). The CDR3 reads CAWTPLRAAWGYTF. CDR3 bases: TGTGCCTGGACTCCTCTCAGGGCGGCCTGGGGCTACACCTTC.

This chain links TRBV19 with TRBJ1-2; possible D gene TRBD1, 6 bases. V was trimmed by 6 bases and J by 0 bases, leaving 8 bases between them. This CDR3 is built from 13 residues. CDR1 and CDR2 from the germline V gene are LNHDA and SQIVND (reference sequence). CDR3 sequence (DNA): TGTGCCAGTAGGGACAGCGCTAACTATGGCTACACCTTC. This translates into CASRDSANYGYTF. The variable domain in full, completed from reference TRBV19 and TRBJ1-2, reads DGGITQSPKYLFRKEGQNVTLSCEQNLNHDAMYWYRQDPGQGLRLIYYSQIVNDFQKGDIAEGYSVSREKKESFPLTVTSAQKNPTAFYLCASRDSANYGYTFGSGTRLTVV.

This sequence joins TRBV10-2 and TRBJ1-1, with D perhaps matching TRBD1 (5 bases). CDR3 size: 12 residues. The V end lost 6 bases, the J end lost 3 bases, and 8 bases lay between the germline ends. Germline values: CDR1 WSHSY, CDR2 SAAADI. The DNA for the CDR3 is TGCGCCAGCAGGGGGGGGTACACTGAAGCTTTCTTT. Translation gives CASRGGYTEAFF.

This clone was picked up a small number of times. This sequence joins TRBV5-1 and TRBJ2-1; D not resolved. The germline gives CDR1 SGHRS, CDR2 YFSETQ. V gave up 5 bases and J gave up 5 bases, with 14 bases separating them. The CDR3 totals 14 residues. The DNA for the CDR3 is TGCGCCAGCAGTGGTCCCCAGGCAGACAATGAGCAGTTCTTC. Encoded protein: CASSGPQADNEQFF.

This clone has more than one count but fewer than ten. V usage is TRBV9 and J usage is TRBJ2-7; 9 bases map to TRBD1. The ends lost 3 bases at V and 0 bases at J; junction bases unmatched: 4. The germline gives CDR1 SGDLS, CDR2 YYNGEE. The length of the CDR3 is 15 residues. CDR3: CASSGGQGVSYEQYF. The DNA of the CDR3 is TGTGCCAGCAGCGGGGGACAGGGCGTCTCCTACGAGCAGTACTTC.

The V gene is TRBV7-2, the J gene TRBJ2-1; D is possibly TRBD2 (7 bases). V was pared by 5 bases and J by 5 bases, with 22 bases between. This CDR3 is 17 amino acids long. The V gene's germline CDR1 is SGHTA and CDR2 FQGNSA. CDR3 DNA: TGTGCCAGCAGCCGGACCCACAGGGCCGGGGGGAACAATGAGCAGTTCTTC. Residues: CASSRTHRAGGNNEQFF.

The genes are TRBV4-1 and TRBJ2-1; 9 bases align to TRBD2. CDR1 and CDR2 from the germline V gene are MGHRA and YSYEKL. J gave up 8 bases and V 3 bases, and 17 bases lay outside the gene matches. The CDR3 sequence is 18 residues long. The CDR3 sequence is CASSHRLAVSSTGHEQFF. The CDR3 DNA sequence: TGCGCCAGCAGCCACCGACTAGCGGTGTCCTCTACTGGCCATGAGCAGTTCTTC.

The chain uses TRBV30 and TRBJ2-1, with a possible D match to TRBD1 (6 bases). Germline loops: CDR1 GTSNPN, CDR2 SVGIG (reference sequence). The CDR3 covers 13 residues. Trimming took off 4 bases at V and 2 bases at J, with 9 bases between the two ends. Here the CDR3 DNA reads TGTGCCTGGAACAGGGCCACCTACAATGAGCAGTTCTTC. This gives the protein CAWNRATYNEQFF.

This clone was detected only once. This sample also contains other DNA sequences that code for the same CDR3. The rearrangement uses TRBV18 and TRBJ1-5; 10 positions match TRBD1. The CDR3 covers 15 residues. CDR1 is KGHSH and CDR2 is LQKENI in the germline V gene. V shed 3 bases and J 4 bases; nucleotides not matched to a gene: 3. In DNA, the CDR3 is TGTGCCAGCTCACCCCGGACAGGGGGAAATCAGCCCCAGCATTTT. This sequence encodes CASSPRTGGNQPQHF.

This clone occurred a few times. CDR3 sequence (DNA): TGTGCCAGCAGCGTAGGTCGGGGGGGCCGTAACGAGCAGTACTTC. Protein product: CASSVGRGGRNEQYF. The J gene is TRBJ2-7, the V gene TRBV9, with 8 bases identical to TRBD2. V dropped 0 bases and J dropped 5; count of bases not matched to a gene: 7. CDR1 and CDR2 from the germline V gene are SGDLS and YYNGEE. This CDR3 is 15 amino acids long. The whole variable domain, filled in from reference TRBV9 and TRBJ2-7, reads DSGVTQTPKHLITATGQRVTLRCSPRSGDLSVYWYQQSLDQGLQFLIQYYNGEERAKGNILERFSAQQFPDLHSELNLSSLELGDSALYFCASSVGRGGRNEQYFGPGTRLTVT.